This T cell receptor (beta chain) was recovered during a study of neurological immune-mediated disorders. Whole-study findings and limits: The most TCR clonal expansion was seen in HTLV-1-associated myelopathy, whereas the least was seen in multiple sclerosis, below the level in healthy controls.

As for the cDNA, it was generated by 5'RACE with 10-nucleotide random UMIs. Using its own MiXCR run on the 5' RACE reads, TCRdb lists one record per CDR3 protein. The sample shows more than 70,000 distinct CDR3 sequences, roughly 18% of them seen only once. The length of the CDR3 is 20 residues. Turning to this clonotype: Its antigen remains unidentified. A much larger clone differs by one base, so this may be a read error.

Sequencing was carried out using PBMCs. The receptor's source is a woman between 35 and 50 years old in good health. The gene calls are TRBV12-3 or TRBV12-4 and TRBJ2-2, with 11 positions matching TRBD2. CDR3 loop: CASSFTAPGSGGESTGEVFF. CDR3 in DNA: TGTGCCAGCAGTTTCACCGCGCCGGGTAGCGGGGGGGAAAGCACCGGGGAGGTGTTTTTT.